The rows below give T cell receptor beta chains drawn from one sample of a study of molecular identifiers for immune sequencing clone quantification. From the PCR reads, TCRdb called clonotypes with MiXCR, one entry per CDR3 protein. The sample carries over 600,000 distinct CDR3 sequences, 15% to 20% recorded once. The sequenced material came from naive CD8+ T cells from blood, with Jurkat cell RNA spiked in. Receptors originate from a human donor in good health. Some libraries in this study had Jurkat cell RNA spiked in. Both conserved end residues are part of each CDR3. D genes are given only for firm matches. Some rows mark clone size as missing; the rest say once, few, many or name a class of expanded clone.

abundance: many
d_gene: -
j_gene: TRBJ2-5
v_gene: TRBV24-1
CDR3nt: TGTGCCACCAGTGACTCTCGGAGAGGGTCAGAGACCCAGTACTTC
CDR3aa: CATSDSRRGSETQYF

abundance: many
d_gene: TRBD1
j_gene: TRBJ1-1
v_gene: TRBV6-5
CDR3nt: TGTGCCAGCAGTCAACCGGGACAGGGGAACACTGAAGCTTTCTTT
CDR3aa: CASSQPGQGNTEAFF

abundance: -
d_gene: TRBD2
j_gene: TRBJ2-1
v_gene: TRBV30
CDR3nt: TGTGCCTGGAGTCCCGGGAGGCCCGGGTGGAATGAGCAGTTCTTC
CDR3aa: CAWSPGRPGWNEQFF

abundance: -
d_gene: TRBD2
j_gene: TRBJ2-1
v_gene: TRBV29-1
CDR3nt: TGCAGCGTTACGACTAGCGGGAGTAGATTGAATGAGCAGTTCTTC
CDR3aa: CSVTTSGSRLNEQFF

abundance: many
d_gene: TRBD2
j_gene: TRBJ2-4
v_gene: TRBV7-2
CDR3nt: TGTGCCAGCAGCTCCGTGGGGGGGGTCGACATTCAGTACTTC
CDR3aa: CASSSVGGVDIQYF

abundance: many
d_gene: -
j_gene: TRBJ2-6
v_gene: TRBV28
CDR3nt: TGTGCCAGCAGTTCCCAGGGGAGGAATGGGGCCAACGTCCTGACTTTC
CDR3aa: CASSSQGRNGANVLTF

abundance: many
d_gene: -
j_gene: TRBJ2-4
v_gene: TRBV7-8
CDR3nt: TGTGCCAGCAGCCCTCGCGGGACATTTACACCCCTAGCCAAAAACATTCAGTACTTC
CDR3aa: CASSPRGTFTPLAKNIQYF

abundance: -
d_gene: -
j_gene: TRBJ2-7
v_gene: TRBV18
CDR3nt: TGTGCCAGCTCACCAGAGGCAGGAGCCCCCTACGAGCAGTACTTC
CDR3aa: CASSPEAGAPYEQYF

abundance: many
d_gene: TRBD1
j_gene: TRBJ2-1
v_gene: TRBV4-3
CDR3nt: TGCGCCAGCAGCCCCAGACCGGGACAGGGAAATGAGCAGTTCTTC
CDR3aa: CASSPRPGQGNEQFF

abundance: few
d_gene: TRBD2
j_gene: TRBJ2-1
v_gene: TRBV7-7
CDR3nt: TGTGTTAGCAGCTCGACTAGCGGACCCTACAATGAGCAGTTCTTC
CDR3aa: CVSSSTSGPYNEQFF

abundance: many
d_gene: TRBD2
j_gene: TRBJ2-7
v_gene: TRBV4-1
CDR3nt: TGCGCCAGCAGCCCCCAGCCGGGCGGGGGGTACGAGCAGTACTTC
CDR3aa: CASSPQPGGGYEQYF

abundance: few
d_gene: -
j_gene: TRBJ1-1
v_gene: TRBV3-2
CDR3nt: TGTGCCAGCAGCCAAGATCTGCGGGGTGAGTACACTGAAGCTTTCTTT
CDR3aa: CASSQDLRGEYTEAFF

abundance: -
d_gene: -
j_gene: TRBJ2-7
v_gene: TRBV4-1
CDR3nt: TGCGCCAGCAGCCAAGATATAGACAGCTCCTACGAGCAGTACTTC
CDR3aa: CASSQDIDSSYEQYF

abundance: -
d_gene: TRBD1
j_gene: TRBJ2-1
v_gene: TRBV29-1
CDR3nt: TGCAGCGTGGGAGTTGGGGACAGGGTAGTCGAGCAGTTCTTC
CDR3aa: CSVGVGDRVVEQFF

abundance: few
d_gene: TRBD1
j_gene: TRBJ2-1
v_gene: TRBV4-3
CDR3nt: TGCGCCAGCAGCCAAGATGTAGGACAGGGTTACAATGAGCAGTTCTTC
CDR3aa: CASSQDVGQGYNEQFF

abundance: many
d_gene: -
j_gene: TRBJ2-1
v_gene: TRBV4-1
CDR3nt: TGCGCCAGCAGCCAAGAGGGGGGCCTCAATGAGCAGTTCTTC
CDR3aa: CASSQEGGLNEQFF

abundance: -
d_gene: -
j_gene: TRBJ2-1
v_gene: TRBV20-1
CDR3nt: TGCAGTGCTAGAGGACGCCCCCTCTACAATGAGCAGTTCTTC
CDR3aa: CSARGRPLYNEQFF

abundance: many
d_gene: -
j_gene: TRBJ2-7
v_gene: TRBV7-9
CDR3nt: TGTGCCAGCAGCTTAGGCAGGCCGCCGACCTATTACGAGCAGTACTTC
CDR3aa: CASSLGRPPTYYEQYF

abundance: many
d_gene: -
j_gene: TRBJ2-7
v_gene: TRBV2
CDR3nt: TGTGCCAGCAGCAGGGGACCCTACGAGCAGTACTTC
CDR3aa: CASSRGPYEQYF

abundance: -
d_gene: -
j_gene: TRBJ2-1
v_gene: TRBV19
CDR3nt: TGTGCCAGTAGCCCGGGAAGTAGGAATGAGCAGTTCTTC
CDR3aa: CASSPGSRNEQFF

abundance: -
d_gene: TRBD1
j_gene: TRBJ1-2
v_gene: TRBV4-3
CDR3nt: TGCGCCAGCAGCCAAGACCCCGGGACAGGGGGCATCTATGGCTACACCTTC
CDR3aa: CASSQDPGTGGIYGYTF

abundance: -
d_gene: TRBD1
j_gene: TRBJ2-1
v_gene: TRBV29-1
CDR3nt: TGCAGCGTTGCGGGACAGCCGAGCTCCTACAATGAGCAGTTCTTC
CDR3aa: CSVAGQPSSYNEQFF

abundance: -
d_gene: TRBD2
j_gene: TRBJ2-1
v_gene: TRBV12-3/TRBV12-4
CDR3nt: TGTGCCAGCAGCCCTCCGGGGGGGGGGGCCTCCTACAATGAGCAGTTCTTC
CDR3aa: CASSPPGGGASYNEQFF

abundance: -
d_gene: -
j_gene: TRBJ1-1
v_gene: TRBV14
CDR3nt: TGTGCCAGCAGCCAATTCCATGGTGGGGAAGCTTTCTTT
CDR3aa: CASSQFHGGEAFF

abundance: -
d_gene: -
j_gene: TRBJ2-1
v_gene: TRBV27
CDR3nt: TGTGCCAGCAGGGCTATTGGGGGCAATGAGCAGTTCTTC
CDR3aa: CASRAIGGNEQFF

abundance: few
d_gene: TRBD1
j_gene: TRBJ2-7
v_gene: TRBV5-8
CDR3nt: TGTGCCAGCAGCTTGGAACTAACAGGGGAAGAGCAGTACTTC
CDR3aa: CASSLELTGEEQYF

abundance: many
d_gene: -
j_gene: TRBJ2-3
v_gene: TRBV5-4
CDR3nt: TGTGCCAGCAGGGGGTCCACAGATACGCAGTATTTT
CDR3aa: CASRGSTDTQYF

abundance: many
d_gene: TRBD1
j_gene: TRBJ2-7
v_gene: TRBV19
CDR3nt: TGTGCCAGTAGTATTGAGACAGGGTCCTACGAGCAGTACTTC
CDR3aa: CASSIETGSYEQYF

abundance: many
d_gene: -
j_gene: TRBJ2-7
v_gene: TRBV6-2/TRBV6-3
CDR3nt: TGTGCCAGCAGTACCCCCGGGATCCAGTACTTC
CDR3aa: CASSTPGIQYF

abundance: -
d_gene: -
j_gene: TRBJ2-7
v_gene: TRBV29-1
CDR3nt: TGCAGCGTTACGAAAGACTACGAGCAGTACTTC
CDR3aa: CSVTKDYEQYF

abundance: once
d_gene: -
j_gene: TRBJ2-7
v_gene: TRBV4-3
CDR3nt: TGCGCCAGCAGCTCCCCGGGGCTATGGAGGGAGCAGTACTTC
CDR3aa: CASSSPGLWREQYF

abundance: many
d_gene: -
j_gene: TRBJ2-3
v_gene: TRBV20-1
CDR3nt: TGCAGTGCTAGAGATTGGAGTTCAGATACGCAGTATTTT
CDR3aa: CSARDWSSDTQYF

abundance: few
d_gene: TRBD2
j_gene: TRBJ2-7
v_gene: TRBV28
CDR3nt: TGTGCCAGCAGTTTACCGCTAGCGGGATATTCCTCCTACGAGCAGTACTTC
CDR3aa: CASSLPLAGYSSYEQYF

abundance: many
d_gene: -
j_gene: TRBJ2-3
v_gene: TRBV9
CDR3nt: TGTGCCAGCAGCGGGGGGGGGGCCTTCACAGATACGCAGTATTTT
CDR3aa: CASSGGGAFTDTQYF

abundance: many
d_gene: -
j_gene: TRBJ2-5
v_gene: TRBV2
CDR3nt: TGTGCCAGCAGGGAAGGAGAGACCCAGTACTTC
CDR3aa: CASREGETQYF

abundance: -
d_gene: TRBD1
j_gene: TRBJ1-5
v_gene: TRBV5-5
CDR3nt: TGTGCCAGCAGCTTTACCCCAGGGGGGTACCAGCCCCAGCATTTT
CDR3aa: CASSFTPGGYQPQHF

abundance: many
d_gene: TRBD1
j_gene: TRBJ2-7
v_gene: TRBV30
CDR3nt: TGTGCCTGGAGCGGGACAGTCCACGAGCAGTACTTC
CDR3aa: CAWSGTVHEQYF